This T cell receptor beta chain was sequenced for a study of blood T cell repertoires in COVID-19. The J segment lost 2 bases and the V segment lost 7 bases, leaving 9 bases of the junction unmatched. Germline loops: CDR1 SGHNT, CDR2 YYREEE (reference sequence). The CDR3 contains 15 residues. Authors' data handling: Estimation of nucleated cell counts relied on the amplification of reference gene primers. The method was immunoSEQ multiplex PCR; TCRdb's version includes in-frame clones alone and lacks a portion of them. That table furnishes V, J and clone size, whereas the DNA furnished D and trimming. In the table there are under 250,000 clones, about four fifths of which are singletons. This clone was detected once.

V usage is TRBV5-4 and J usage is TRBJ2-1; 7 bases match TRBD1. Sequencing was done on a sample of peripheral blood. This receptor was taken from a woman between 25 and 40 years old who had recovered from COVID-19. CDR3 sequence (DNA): TGTGCCAGCTCCTTGGAGAGGGGGCCCTACAATGAGCAGTTCTTC. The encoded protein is CASSLERGPYNEQFF. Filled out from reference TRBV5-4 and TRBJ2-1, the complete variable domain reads ETGVTQSPTHLIKTRGQQVTLRCSSQSGHNTVSWYQQALGQGPQFIFQYYREEENGRGNFPPRFSGLQFPNYSSELNVNALELDDSALYLCASSLERGPYNEQFFGPGTRLTVL.